This T cell receptor beta chain appears in the sequencing data of a study of CD4 T cells in relation to SARS-CoV-2 and coronaviruses. The CDR3 spans 13 residues. V gave up 2 bases and J gave up 0 bases, with 3 bases separating them. Germline CDR1 is MRHNA and CDR2 is SNTAGT. The method was immunoSEQ multiplex PCR; TCRdb's version includes in-frame clones alone and lacks a portion of them. This sample has 35,000 to 50,000 clones, with roughly 82% found just once. This clone is classed as medium-sized. Its matching antigen is unknown. The sequenced material came from naive CD4+ T cells from PBMCs, cultured in vitro. Indicated subset: naive CD4+ T cells isolated by negative enrichment. The V call is TRBV6-4, the J call TRBJ2-3; D gene ambiguous. The TCR originated in an adult with COVID-19. This chain's CDR3 is CASSDGSTDTQYF. CDR3 in DNA: TGTGCCAGCAGTGACGGGAGCACAGATACGCAGTATTTT.